This T cell receptor (beta chain) was found in a study of blood T cell repertoires in COVID-19. Across the whole study: T cells, B-cell-depleted T cells, or PBMCs supplied cDNA or gDNA.

The table came from immunoSEQ multiplex PCR; TCRdb's copy has only in-frame clones and leaves some out. In the table there are some 120,000 clones, more than 70% of which are singletons. The CDR3 sequence is 16 residues long. This TCR was recovered from a man at least 80 years old with active or convalescent COVID-19. V is TRBV21-1 and J is TRBJ1-1; the table's TRBD1 call for D was not verified on the DNA. TRBV21-1 is annotated as a pseudogene. Sequenced input: peripheral blood. The CDR3 loop reads CASSKALRHKNTEAFF. The CDR3, as DNA: TGTGCCAGCAGCAAAGCCTTAAGACATAAGAACACTGAAGCTTTCTTT.